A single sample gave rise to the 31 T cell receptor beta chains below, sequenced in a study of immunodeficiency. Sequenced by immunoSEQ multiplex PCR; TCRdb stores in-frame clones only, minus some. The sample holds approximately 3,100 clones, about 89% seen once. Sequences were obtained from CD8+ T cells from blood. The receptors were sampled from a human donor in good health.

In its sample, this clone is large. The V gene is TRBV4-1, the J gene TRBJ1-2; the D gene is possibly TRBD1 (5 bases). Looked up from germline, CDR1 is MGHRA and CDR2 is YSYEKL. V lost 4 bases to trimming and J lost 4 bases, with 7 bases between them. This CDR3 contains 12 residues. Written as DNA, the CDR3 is TGCGCCAGCAGCCCGGGACCCTATGGCTACACCTTC. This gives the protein CASSPGPYGYTF.

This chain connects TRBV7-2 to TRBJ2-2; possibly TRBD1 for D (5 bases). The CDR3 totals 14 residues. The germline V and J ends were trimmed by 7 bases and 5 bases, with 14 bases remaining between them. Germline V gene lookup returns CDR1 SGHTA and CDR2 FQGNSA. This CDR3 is CASINRFGTGELFF. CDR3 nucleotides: TGTGCCAGCATCAACAGGTTCGGAACCGGGGAGCTGTTTTTT.

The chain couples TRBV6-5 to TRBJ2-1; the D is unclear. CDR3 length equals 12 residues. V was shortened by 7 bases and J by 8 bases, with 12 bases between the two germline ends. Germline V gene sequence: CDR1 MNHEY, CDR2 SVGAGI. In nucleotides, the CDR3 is TGTGCCAGCACCTGGGCTGGCGATGAGCAGTTCTTC. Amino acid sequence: CASTWAGDEQFF.

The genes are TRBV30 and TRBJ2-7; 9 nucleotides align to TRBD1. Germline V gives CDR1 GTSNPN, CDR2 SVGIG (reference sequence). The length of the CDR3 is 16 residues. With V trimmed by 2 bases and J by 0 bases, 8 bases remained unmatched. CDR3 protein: CAWSPGTGLDSYEQYF. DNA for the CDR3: TGTGCCTGGAGTCCCGGGACAGGGTTAGACTCCTACGAGCAGTACTTC.

CDR3 nucleotide sequence: TGTGCCAGTAACCGGGGGGCCGGGGACGAGCAGTACTTC. Translating it yields CASNRGAGDEQYF. The chain is built from TRBV7-9 and TRBJ2-7, with D maybe TRBD2 (7 bases). V dropped 9 bases and J dropped 5 bases, with 17 bases sitting between them. The CDR3 loop spans 13 amino acids. Germline CDR1 SEHNR, CDR2 FQNEAQ (reference sequence).

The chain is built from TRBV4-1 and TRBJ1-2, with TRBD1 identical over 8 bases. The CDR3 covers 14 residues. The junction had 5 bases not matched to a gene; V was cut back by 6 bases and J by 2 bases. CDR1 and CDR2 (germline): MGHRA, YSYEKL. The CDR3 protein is CASRLGTGNYGYTF. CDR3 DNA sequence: TGCGCCAGCAGACTTGGGACAGGAAACTATGGCTACACCTTC.

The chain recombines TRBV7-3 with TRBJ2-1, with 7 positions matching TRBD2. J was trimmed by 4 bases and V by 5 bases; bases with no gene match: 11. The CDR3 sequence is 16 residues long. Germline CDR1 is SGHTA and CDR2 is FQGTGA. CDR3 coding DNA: TGTGCCAGCAGCGCCCTAGGTAGCGGGCTGTACAATGAGCAGTTCTTC. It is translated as CASSALGSGLYNEQFF.

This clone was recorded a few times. The CDR3: CASSSGPFWHPLAPQHF. The DNA for the CDR3 is TGTGCCAGCAGCTCCGGCCCCTTTTGGCACCCTCTTGCGCCCCAGCATTTT. The V and J genes are TRBV13 and TRBJ1-5, with D hard to call. The V and J ends lost 4 bases and 9 bases respectively, with 25 bases between them. The CDR3 length is 17 residues. CDR1 is PRHDT, CDR2 FYEKMQ, per germline (reference sequence).

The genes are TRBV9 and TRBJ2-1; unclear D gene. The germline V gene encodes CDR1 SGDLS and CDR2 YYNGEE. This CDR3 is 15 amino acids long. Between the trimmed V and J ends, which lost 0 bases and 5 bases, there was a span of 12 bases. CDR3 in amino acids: CASSVDGRWNNEQFF. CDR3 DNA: TGTGCCAGCAGCGTAGACGGTAGGTGGAACAATGAGCAGTTCTTC.

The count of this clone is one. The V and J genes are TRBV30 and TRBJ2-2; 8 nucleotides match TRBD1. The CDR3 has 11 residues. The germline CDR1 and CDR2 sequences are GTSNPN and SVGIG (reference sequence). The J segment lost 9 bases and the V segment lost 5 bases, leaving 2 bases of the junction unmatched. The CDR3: CAWQGARELFF. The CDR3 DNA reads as TGTGCCTGGCAGGGGGCTCGGGAGCTGTTTTTT. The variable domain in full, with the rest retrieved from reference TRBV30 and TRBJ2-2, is SQTIHQWPATLVQPVGSPLSLECTVEGTSNPNLYWYRQAAGRGLQLLFYSVGIGQISSEVPQNLSASRPQDRQFILSSKKLLLSDSGFYLCAWQGARELFFGEGSRLTVL.

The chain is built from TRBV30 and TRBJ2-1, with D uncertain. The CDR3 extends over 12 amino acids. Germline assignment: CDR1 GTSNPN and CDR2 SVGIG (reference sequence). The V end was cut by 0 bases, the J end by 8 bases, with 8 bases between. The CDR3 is CAWSVDWDEQFF. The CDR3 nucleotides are TGTGCCTGGAGTGTAGATTGGGATGAGCAGTTCTTC.

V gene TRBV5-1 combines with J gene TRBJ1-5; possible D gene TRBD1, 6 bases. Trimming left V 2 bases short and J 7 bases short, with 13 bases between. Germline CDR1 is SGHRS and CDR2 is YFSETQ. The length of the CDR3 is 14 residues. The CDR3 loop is CASSFAGEGQPQHF. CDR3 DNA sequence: TGCGCCAGCAGCTTCGCAGGGGAGGGACAGCCCCAGCATTTT.

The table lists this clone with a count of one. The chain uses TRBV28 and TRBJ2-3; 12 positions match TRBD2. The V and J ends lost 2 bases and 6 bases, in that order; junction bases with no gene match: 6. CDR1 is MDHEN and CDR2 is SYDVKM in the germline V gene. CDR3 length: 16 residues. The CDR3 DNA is TGTGCCAGCAGTTTACCCACGACTAGCGGGAGCGATACGCAGTATTTT. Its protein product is CASSLPTTSGSDTQYF.

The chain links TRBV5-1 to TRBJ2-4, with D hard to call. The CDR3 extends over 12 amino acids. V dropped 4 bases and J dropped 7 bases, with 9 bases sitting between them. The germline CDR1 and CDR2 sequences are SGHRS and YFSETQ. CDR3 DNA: TGCGCCAGCAGCCCCCTAGGTAACATTCAGTACTTC. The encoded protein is CASSPLGNIQYF.

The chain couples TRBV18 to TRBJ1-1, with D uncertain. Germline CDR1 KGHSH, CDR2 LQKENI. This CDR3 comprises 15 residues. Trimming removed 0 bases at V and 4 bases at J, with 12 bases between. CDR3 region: CASSPPVPRTTEAFF. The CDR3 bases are TGTGCCAGCTCACCACCGGTCCCCCGGACCACTGAAGCTTTCTTT.

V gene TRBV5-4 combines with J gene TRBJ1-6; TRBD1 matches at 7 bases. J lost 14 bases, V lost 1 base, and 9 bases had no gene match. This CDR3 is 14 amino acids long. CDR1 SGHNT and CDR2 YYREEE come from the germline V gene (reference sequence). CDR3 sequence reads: CASSLIGTVQALHF. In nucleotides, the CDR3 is TGTGCCAGCAGCTTGATTGGGACAGTTCAAGCCCTCCACTTT.

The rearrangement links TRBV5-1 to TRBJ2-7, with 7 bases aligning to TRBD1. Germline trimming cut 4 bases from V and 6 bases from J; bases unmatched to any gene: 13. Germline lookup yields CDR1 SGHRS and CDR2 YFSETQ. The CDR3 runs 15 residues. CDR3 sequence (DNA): TGCGCCAGCAGCCATGGGACAGACTACTCGTTCGAGCAGTACTTC. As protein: CASSHGTDYSFEQYF.

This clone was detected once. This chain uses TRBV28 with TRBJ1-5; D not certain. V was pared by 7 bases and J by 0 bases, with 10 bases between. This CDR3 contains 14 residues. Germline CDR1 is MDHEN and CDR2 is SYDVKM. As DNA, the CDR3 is TGTGCCAGCAACACGATTGCTAGCAATCAGCCCCAGCATTTT. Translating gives CASNTIASNQPQHF.

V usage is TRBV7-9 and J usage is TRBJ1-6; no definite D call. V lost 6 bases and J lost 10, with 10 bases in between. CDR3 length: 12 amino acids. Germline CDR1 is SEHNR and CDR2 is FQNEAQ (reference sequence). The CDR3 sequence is CASRDTTSPLHF. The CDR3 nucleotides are TGTGCCAGCAGGGATACCACATCACCCCTCCACTTT. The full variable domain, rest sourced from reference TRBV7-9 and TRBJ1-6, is DTGVSQNPRHKITKRGQNVTFRCDPISEHNRLYWYRQTLGQGPEFLTYFQNEAQLEKSRLLSDRFSAERPKGSFSTLEIQRTEQGDSAMYLCASRDTTSPLHFGNGTRLTVT.

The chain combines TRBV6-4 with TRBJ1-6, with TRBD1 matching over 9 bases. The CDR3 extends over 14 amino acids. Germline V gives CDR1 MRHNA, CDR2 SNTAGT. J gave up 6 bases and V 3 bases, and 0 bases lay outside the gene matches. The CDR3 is CASSEGQGNSPLHF. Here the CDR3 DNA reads TGTGCCAGCAGTGAGGGACAGGGTAATTCACCCCTCCACTTT.

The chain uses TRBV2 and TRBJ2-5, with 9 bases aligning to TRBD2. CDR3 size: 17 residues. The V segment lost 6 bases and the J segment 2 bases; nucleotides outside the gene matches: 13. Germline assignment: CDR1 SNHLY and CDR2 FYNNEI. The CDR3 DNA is TGTGCCAGCAGGGACACTAGCGGGTACGGAAGTCAAGAGACCCAGTACTTC. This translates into CASRDTSGYGSQETQYF. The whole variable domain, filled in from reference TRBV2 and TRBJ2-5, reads EPEVTQTPSHQVTQMGQEVILRCVPISNHLYFYWYRQILGQKVEFLVSFYNNEISEKSEIFDDQFSVERPDGSNFTLKIRSTKLEDSAMYFCASRDTSGYGSQETQYFGPGTRLLVL.

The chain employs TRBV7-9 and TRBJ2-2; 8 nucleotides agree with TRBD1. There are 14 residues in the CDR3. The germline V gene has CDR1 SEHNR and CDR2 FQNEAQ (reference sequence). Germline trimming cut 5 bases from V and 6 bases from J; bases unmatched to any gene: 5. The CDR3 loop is CASSVTGEAGELFF. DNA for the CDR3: TGTGCCAGCAGCGTGACAGGGGAGGCCGGGGAGCTGTTTTTT.

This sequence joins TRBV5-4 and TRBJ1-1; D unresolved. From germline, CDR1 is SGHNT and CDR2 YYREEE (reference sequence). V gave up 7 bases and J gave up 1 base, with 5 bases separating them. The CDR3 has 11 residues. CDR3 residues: CASSANTEAFF. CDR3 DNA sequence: TGTGCCAGCTCGGCGAACACTGAAGCTTTCTTT.

As DNA, the CDR3 is TGTGCCAGCAGCTTAGTAGGTAGCGGGGGGTACGAGCAGTACTTC. Amino acids: CASSLVGSGGYEQYF. The genes are TRBV7-9 and TRBJ2-7; 10 bases are a match to TRBD2. Germline V gives CDR1 SEHNR, CDR2 FQNEAQ (reference sequence). Trimming removed 1 base from V and 4 bases from J; junction bases left unmatched: 4. The CDR3 has 15 amino acids.

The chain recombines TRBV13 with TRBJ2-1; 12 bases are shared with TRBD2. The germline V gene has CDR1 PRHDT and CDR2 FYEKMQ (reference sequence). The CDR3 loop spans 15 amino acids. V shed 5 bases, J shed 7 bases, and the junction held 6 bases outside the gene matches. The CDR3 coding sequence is TGTGCCAGCAGCGGGGGACTAGCGGGCGTGAATGAGCAGTTCTTC. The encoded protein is CASSGGLAGVNEQFF.

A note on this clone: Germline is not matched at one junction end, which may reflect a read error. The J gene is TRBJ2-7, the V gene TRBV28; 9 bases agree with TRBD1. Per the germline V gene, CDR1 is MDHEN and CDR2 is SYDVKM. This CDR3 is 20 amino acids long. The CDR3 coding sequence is TGTGCCAGCAGTTTATCGGGGATGGGGGGACAGGGTTTAAACTTCTACAAGCAGTACTTC. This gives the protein CASSLSGMGGQGLNFYKQYF.

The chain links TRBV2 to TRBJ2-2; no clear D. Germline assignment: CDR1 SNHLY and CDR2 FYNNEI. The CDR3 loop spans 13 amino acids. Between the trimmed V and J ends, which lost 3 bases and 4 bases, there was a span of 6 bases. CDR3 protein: CASSDSRTGELFF. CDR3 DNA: TGTGCCAGCAGTGACAGCCGCACCGGGGAGCTGTTTTTT.

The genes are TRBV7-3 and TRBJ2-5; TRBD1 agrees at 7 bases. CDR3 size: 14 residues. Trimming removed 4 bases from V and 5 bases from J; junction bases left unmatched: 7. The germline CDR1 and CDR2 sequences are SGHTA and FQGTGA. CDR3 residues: CASSSTGLDETQYF. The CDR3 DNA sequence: TGTGCCAGCAGCTCGACAGGGTTGGATGAGACCCAGTACTTC.

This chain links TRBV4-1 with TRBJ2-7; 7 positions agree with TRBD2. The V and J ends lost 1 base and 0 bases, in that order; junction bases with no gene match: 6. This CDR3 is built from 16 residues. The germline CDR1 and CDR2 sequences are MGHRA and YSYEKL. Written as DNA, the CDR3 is TGCGCCAGCAGCCAAGTTGGGACTACCCGCTCCTACGAGCAGTACTTC. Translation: CASSQVGTTRSYEQYF.

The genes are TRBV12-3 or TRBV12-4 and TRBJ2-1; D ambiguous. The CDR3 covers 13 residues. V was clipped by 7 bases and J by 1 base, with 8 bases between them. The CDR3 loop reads CASTVGSYNEQFF. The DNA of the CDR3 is TGTGCCAGCACCGTGGGGTCCTACAATGAGCAGTTCTTC.

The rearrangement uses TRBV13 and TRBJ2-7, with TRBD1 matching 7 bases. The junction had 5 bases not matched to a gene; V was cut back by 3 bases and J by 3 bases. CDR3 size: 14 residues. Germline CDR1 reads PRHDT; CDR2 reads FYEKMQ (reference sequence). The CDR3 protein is CASSFGAGGYEQYF. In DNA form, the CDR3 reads TGTGCCAGCAGCTTCGGGGCAGGGGGCTACGAGCAGTACTTC.